A single sample is the source of the 28 T cell receptor beta chains below, sequenced in a study of early T cells in non-severe SARS-CoV-2 infection. TCRdb re-analysed the 5' RACE reads in MiXCR, keeping a single row per CDR3 protein. The table has tens of thousands of distinct CDR3 sequences, roughly a tenth seen once. The material sequenced was whole blood. The origin of the receptors is an adult who was a healthcare worker with PCR-confirmed SARS-CoV-2 infection or an uninfected control (not recorded which).

The V gene is TRBV7-2, the J gene TRBJ2-1; maybe TRBD2 (6 bases). Germline CDR1 and CDR2: SGHTA and FQGNSA. The CDR3 spans 12 residues. V gave up 7 bases and J gave up 9 bases, with 13 bases separating them. Written as DNA, the CDR3 is TGTGCCAGCACTATACCCGGGGGTGAGCAGTTCTTC. Residues: CASTIPGGEQFF.

The sample holds many counts of this clonotype. This chain joins TRBV29-1 and TRBJ1-2; maybe TRBD1 (5 bases). The length of the CDR3 is 12 residues. The V end was cut by 3 bases, the J end by 8 bases, with 13 bases between. Germline lookup yields CDR1 SQVTM and CDR2 ANQGSEA. The CDR3: CSVETTTAGYTF. The CDR3, as DNA: TGCAGCGTTGAGACGACGACAGCCGGCTACACCTTC.

The chain recombines TRBV5-5 with TRBJ1-5, with D tentatively TRBD1 (5 bases). The ends were cut back, 1 base at V and 7 bases at J, with 12 bases in the middle. Per germline, CDR1 SGHKS and CDR2 YYEKEE (reference sequence). The CDR3 consists of 14 residues. CDR3 sequence reads: CASSLSGWGQPQHF. CDR3 DNA sequence: TGTGCCAGCAGCTTGTCAGGTTGGGGGCAGCCCCAGCATTTT.

This clonotype was observed at least ten times. The chain uses TRBV12-3 or TRBV12-4 and TRBJ2-7; D perhaps matches TRBD2 (5 bases). V shed 3 bases and J shed 6 bases, with 9 bases lying between them. The CDR3 is 12 residues long. The CDR3 DNA follows: TGTGCCAGCAGTTTGAGGGTTGGCGAGCAGTACTTC. Encoded protein: CASSLRVGEQYF.

This clonotype was detected many times. The chain joins TRBV20-1 to TRBJ1-1, with 8 bases matching TRBD1. Germline assignment: CDR1 DFQATT and CDR2 SNEGSKA (reference sequence). The CDR3 runs 15 residues. Germline trimming cut 6 bases from V and 5 bases from J; bases unmatched to any gene: 14. In nucleotides, the CDR3 is TGCAGTGCCCTAGGTCTCCACCAGGGGGCTACTGAAGCTTTCTTT. Its translation is CSALGLHQGATEAFF.

The chain recombines TRBV7-6 with TRBJ1-1; TRBD1 agrees at 8 bases. From germline, CDR1 is SGHVS and CDR2 FNYEAQ. J gave up 5 bases and V 7 bases, and 6 bases lay outside the gene matches. The CDR3 consists of 13 residues. The chain's CDR3 is CASTMRQGTEAFF. As DNA, the CDR3 is TGTGCCAGCACCATGAGACAGGGGACTGAAGCTTTCTTT.

In this sample, this clonotype turned up many times. This sequence joins TRBV6-6 and TRBJ1-4; D gene unclear. CDR3 size: 13 residues. The V end lost 1 base, the J end lost 8 bases, and 8 bases lay between the germline ends. Germline CDR1 MNHNY, CDR2 SVGAGI (reference sequence). In nucleotides, the CDR3 is TGTGCCAGCAGTTACTACGTGACCGAAAAACTGTTTTTT. This codes for CASSYYVTEKLFF.

This clonotype occurred many times. The chain joins TRBV6-2 or TRBV6-3 to TRBJ1-1; a possible D gene is TRBD1 (5 bases). The CDR3 extends over 14 amino acids. Trimming shortened V by 2 bases and J by 1 base, and 8 bases separated the two germline ends. Germline-derived CDR1 and CDR2 are MNHEY and SVGEGT. The CDR3 here is CASSYGGANTEAFF. In DNA form, the CDR3 reads TGTGCCAGCAGTTACGGCGGGGCGAACACTGAAGCTTTCTTT.

This clonotype has ten or more counts. The chain employs TRBV5-6 and TRBJ2-3; D ambiguous. The CDR3 totals 12 residues. The V gene's germline CDR1 is SGHDT and CDR2 YYEEEE. V dropped 0 bases and J dropped 6 bases, with 5 bases sitting between them. The CDR3 region is CASSLVRDTQYF. CDR3 bases: TGTGCCAGCAGCTTGGTTCGTGATACGCAGTATTTT.

This clonotype was detected many times. The rearrangement uses TRBV7-6 and TRBJ2-2; D is unclear. The germline CDR1 and CDR2 sequences are SGHVS and FNYEAQ. This CDR3 has 18 amino acids. V lost 5 bases to trimming and J lost 0 bases, with 19 bases between them. CDR3 region: CASSPLPYGRTNTGELFF. The CDR3 coding sequence is TGTGCCAGCAGCCCTCTCCCTTATGGCCGGACGAACACCGGGGAGCTGTTTTTT.

This clonotype was seen at least ten times. The rearrangement links TRBV18 to TRBJ2-5; TRBD1 matches 9 bases. From germline, CDR1 is KGHSH and CDR2 LQKENI. This CDR3 is built from 14 residues. V shed 8 bases, J shed 7 bases, and the junction held 11 bases outside the gene matches. For the CDR3, the DNA is TGTGCCAGCACAGGGGGCGCGTTCATTGCGACCCAGTACTTC. It codes for CASTGGAFIATQYF. Complete variable domain (other parts from reference TRBV18 and TRBJ2-5): NAGVMQNPRHLVRRRGQEARLRCSPMKGHSHVYWYRQLPEEGLKFMVYLQKENIIDESGMPKERFSAEFPKEGPSILRIQQVVRGDSAAYFCASTGGAFIATQYFGPGTRLLVL.

The rearrangement links TRBV11-3 to TRBJ2-2; D call uncertain. This CDR3 comprises 12 residues. Trimming shortened V by 4 bases and J by 2 bases, and 2 bases separated the two germline ends. CDR1 is SGHNT and CDR2 is YENEEA in the germline V gene. In DNA form, the CDR3 reads TGTGCCAGCAGCTCCAACACCGGGGAGCTGTTTTTT. Translated, it gives CASSSNTGELFF.

This clonotype showed up many times. The J gene is TRBJ2-1, the V gene TRBV11-1; D remains ambiguous. The CDR3 runs to 15 residues. Trimming shortened V by 5 bases and J by 4 bases, and 15 bases separated the two germline ends. Germline-derived CDR1 and CDR2 are SGHAT and FQDESV (reference sequence). CDR3 in DNA: TGTGCCAGCAGCCGTGGTGGGCAGCTATACAATGAGCAGTTCTTC. Residues: CASSRGGQLYNEQFF.

This clonotype was counted ten times or more. The chain carries TRBV29-1 and TRBJ1-4; a weak D match, TRBD1 (5 bases). The CDR3 consists of 12 residues. Germline V gene lookup returns CDR1 SQVTM and CDR2 ANQGSEA. V gave up 7 bases and J gave up 8 bases, with 14 bases separating them. The CDR3 protein is CSAGAGMEKLFF. CDR3 nucleotides: TGCAGCGCCGGGGCGGGGATGGAAAAACTGTTTTTT.

In its sample, this clonotype was seen a few times. The chain couples TRBV5-1 to TRBJ2-1, with TRBD2 matching 9 bases. This CDR3 region has 15 residues. Trimming took 2 bases from V and 9 from J; bases not matched to a gene: 9. CDR1 and CDR2 from the germline V gene are SGHRS and YFSETQ. CDR3 in amino acids: CASSFKASGTGEQFF. Written as DNA, the CDR3 is TGCGCCAGCAGCTTTAAGGCTAGCGGGACTGGTGAGCAGTTCTTC.

The sample holds a few counts of this clonotype. This chain joins TRBV7-9 and TRBJ2-1; D is ambiguous. Germline values: CDR1 SEHNR, CDR2 FQNEAQ (reference sequence). Trimming shortened V by 0 bases and J by 8 bases, and 8 bases separated the two germline ends. CDR3 length equals 13 residues. CDR3: CASSLAGGDEQFF. Here the CDR3 DNA reads TGTGCCAGCAGCTTAGCTGGTGGGGATGAGCAGTTCTTC. Using reference TRBV7-9 and TRBJ2-1 for the parts outside the CDR3, the full variable domain is DTGVSQNPRHKITKRGQNVTFRCDPISEHNRLYWYRQTLGQGPEFLTYFQNEAQLEKSRLLSDRFSAERPKGSFSTLEIQRTEQGDSAMYLCASSLAGGDEQFFGPGTRLTVL.

This clonotype was picked up a small number of times. The V and J genes are TRBV7-6 and TRBJ1-4; the D gene is possibly TRBD1 (5 bases). V was shortened by 0 bases and J by 5 bases, with 7 bases between the two germline ends. This CDR3 has 14 residues. Germline values: CDR1 SGHVS, CDR2 FNYEAQ. The CDR3 DNA reads as TGTGCCAGCAGCTTAGCATGGGACAATGAAAAACTGTTTTTT. It yields the protein CASSLAWDNEKLFF. The full variable domain, its missing parts supplied by reference TRBV7-6 and TRBJ1-4, is GAGVSQSPRYKVTKRGQDVALRCDPISGHVSLYWYRQALGQGPEFLTYFNYEAQQDKSGLPNDRFSAERPEGSISTLTIQRTEQRDSAMYRCASSLAWDNEKLFFGSGTQLSVL.

There are a few counts of this clonotype. The chain uses TRBV20-1 and TRBJ1-2, with 8 positions matching TRBD1. The V segment lost 1 base and the J segment 0 bases; nucleotides outside the gene matches: 1. Per germline, CDR1 DFQATT and CDR2 SNEGSKA (reference sequence). The CDR3 consists of 14 residues. CDR3 nucleotide sequence: TGCAGTGCTAGAGGGACAGGGACTAACTATGGCTACACCTTC. Residues: CSARGTGTNYGYTF.

This chain connects TRBV29-1 to TRBJ2-1; 8 bases map to TRBD1. Germline V gene sequence: CDR1 SQVTM, CDR2 ANQGSEA. J lost 7 bases, V lost 7 bases, and 9 bases had no gene match. This CDR3 spans 13 amino acids. CDR3 DNA sequence: TGCAGCGCACAGGACAGGGCGGGGAATGAGCAGTTCTTC. It yields the protein CSAQDRAGNEQFF.

This chain connects TRBV5-1 to TRBJ2-1, with 11 bases lining up with TRBD2. The CDR3 spans 19 residues. Losses at the gene ends were 4 bases for V and 5 bases for J; bases not matched to a gene: 17. In germline, CDR1 is SGHRS, CDR2 YFSETQ. In DNA, the CDR3 is TGCGCCAGCAGCCCGGACCCTACTAGCGGGAGAGATGACAACAATGAGCAGTTCTTC. This sequence encodes CASSPDPTSGRDDNNEQFF.

This clonotype was detected a few times. The chain has TRBV7-9 and TRBJ2-1; a weak D match, TRBD2 (6 bases). CDR1 SEHNR and CDR2 FQNEAQ come from the germline V gene (reference sequence). The V and J ends lost 1 base and 10 bases respectively, with 11 bases between them. The CDR3 sequence is 13 residues long. The CDR3 is CASSLEGREEQFF. CDR3 DNA: TGTGCCAGCAGCTTAGAGGGGCGGGAAGAGCAGTTCTTC.

This clonotype has more than one count but fewer than ten. The V gene is TRBV24-1, the J gene TRBJ2-2; D perhaps matches TRBD1 (5 bases). The germline V and J ends were trimmed by 1 base and 6 bases, with 11 bases remaining between them. The germline V gene encodes CDR1 KGHDR and CDR2 SFDVKD. This CDR3 region has 15 residues. The CDR3 DNA follows: TGTGCCACCAGTGATTTTATACCAGGGTCCGGGGAGCTGTTTTTT. It translates to CATSDFIPGSGELFF.

The rearrangement links TRBV29-1 to TRBJ2-5; the D gene could be TRBD1 or TRBD2 (5 bases each). Germline V gene data show CDR1 as SQVTM and CDR2 as ANQGSEA. This CDR3 spans 16 amino acids. The V and J ends lost 3 bases and 7 bases respectively, with 24 bases between them. The CDR3 is CSVDPWDQVLRGTQYF. DNA for the CDR3: TGCAGCGTTGACCCCTGGGACCAGGTTCTACGCGGGACCCAGTACTTC.

The rearrangement joins TRBV5-1 to TRBJ2-3; 10 nucleotides align to TRBD2. Germline values: CDR1 SGHRS, CDR2 YFSETQ. J was trimmed by 3 bases and V by 0 bases; bases with no gene match: 4. CDR3 length equals 16 residues. In DNA form, the CDR3 reads TGCGCCAGCAGCTTGGATCCTAGCGGGAGTACAGATACGCAGTATTTT. This translates into CASSLDPSGSTDTQYF. Variable domain in full (rest from reference TRBV5-1 and TRBJ2-3): KAGVTQTPRYLIKTRGQQVTLSCSPISGHRSVSWYQQTPGQGLQFLFEYFSETQRNKGNFPGRFSGRQFSNSRSEMNVSTLELGDSALYLCASSLDPSGSTDTQYFGPGTRLTVL.

The chain combines TRBV7-3 with TRBJ2-1; 7 bases are shared with TRBD1. The germline gives CDR1 SGHTA, CDR2 FQGTGA. The V and J ends lost 5 bases and 4 bases, in that order; junction bases with no gene match: 11. The CDR3 spans 16 residues. The CDR3 DNA reads as TGTGCCAGCAGCCCCCTTGGGACAGTCGCTTACAATGAGCAGTTCTTC. Residues: CASSPLGTVAYNEQFF.

This clonotype occurred many times. The CDR3 here is CASSLRRGSSDEQFF. DNA of the CDR3: TGTGCCAGCAGCTTAAGACGCGGGAGTTCTGATGAGCAGTTCTTC. This chain uses TRBV7-2 with TRBJ2-1; 7 bases fit TRBD2. CDR1 is SGHTA and CDR2 is FQGNSA in the germline V gene. V shed 2 bases and J 8 bases; nucleotides not matched to a gene: 9. The CDR3 runs to 15 residues.

This clonotype was seen ten or more times. This chain's CDR3 is CASRATSTGELFF. DNA of the CDR3: TGTGCCAGCCGGGCTACCTCCACCGGGGAGCTGTTTTTT. The chain recombines TRBV6-2 or TRBV6-3 with TRBJ2-2; D unclear. The CDR3 runs to 13 residues. Trimming took off 8 bases at V and 4 bases at J, with 11 bases between the two ends. The germline gives CDR1 MNHEY, CDR2 SVGEGT.

This clonotype was seen ten or more times. This chain joins TRBV7-9 and TRBJ1-2; D ambiguous. Trimming removed 2 bases from V and 0 bases from J, with 13 bases in between. The CDR3 is made up of 16 amino acids. CDR1 and CDR2 from the germline V gene are SEHNR and FQNEAQ (reference sequence). Here the CDR3 DNA reads TGTGCCAGCAGCTTATGGGGAACAGACTCTAACTATGGCTACACCTTC. This sequence encodes CASSLWGTDSNYGYTF.